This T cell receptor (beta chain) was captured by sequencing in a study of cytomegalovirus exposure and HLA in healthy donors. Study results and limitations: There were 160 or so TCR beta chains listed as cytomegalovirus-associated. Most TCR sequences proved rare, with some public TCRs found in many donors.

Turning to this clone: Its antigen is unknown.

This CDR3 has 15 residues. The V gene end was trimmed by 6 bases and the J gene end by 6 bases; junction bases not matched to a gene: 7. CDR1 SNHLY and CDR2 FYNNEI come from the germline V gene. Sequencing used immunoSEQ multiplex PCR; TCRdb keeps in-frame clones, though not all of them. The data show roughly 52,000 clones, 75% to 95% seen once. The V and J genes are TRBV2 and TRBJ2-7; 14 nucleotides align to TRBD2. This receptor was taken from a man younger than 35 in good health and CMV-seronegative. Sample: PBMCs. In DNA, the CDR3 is TGTGCCAGCAGGAACAGGGGACTAGCGGGAGTCGAGCAGTACTTC. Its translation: CASRNRGLAGVEQYF.